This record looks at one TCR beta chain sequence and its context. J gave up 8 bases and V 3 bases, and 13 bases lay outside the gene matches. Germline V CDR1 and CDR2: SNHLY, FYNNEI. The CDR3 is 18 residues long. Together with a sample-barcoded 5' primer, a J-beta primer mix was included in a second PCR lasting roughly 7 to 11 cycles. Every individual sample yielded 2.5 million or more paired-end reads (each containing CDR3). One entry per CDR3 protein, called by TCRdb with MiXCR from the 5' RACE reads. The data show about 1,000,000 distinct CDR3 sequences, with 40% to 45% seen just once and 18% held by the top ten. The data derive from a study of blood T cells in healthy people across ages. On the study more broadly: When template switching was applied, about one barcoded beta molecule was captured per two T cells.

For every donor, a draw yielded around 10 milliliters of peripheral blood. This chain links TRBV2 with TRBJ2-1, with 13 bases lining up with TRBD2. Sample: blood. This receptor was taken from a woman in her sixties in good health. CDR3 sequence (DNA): TGTGCCAGCAGTGACCCCCGGGACCGGACTAGCGGGAGAGATGAGCAGTTCTTC. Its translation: CASSDPRDRTSGRDEQFF.